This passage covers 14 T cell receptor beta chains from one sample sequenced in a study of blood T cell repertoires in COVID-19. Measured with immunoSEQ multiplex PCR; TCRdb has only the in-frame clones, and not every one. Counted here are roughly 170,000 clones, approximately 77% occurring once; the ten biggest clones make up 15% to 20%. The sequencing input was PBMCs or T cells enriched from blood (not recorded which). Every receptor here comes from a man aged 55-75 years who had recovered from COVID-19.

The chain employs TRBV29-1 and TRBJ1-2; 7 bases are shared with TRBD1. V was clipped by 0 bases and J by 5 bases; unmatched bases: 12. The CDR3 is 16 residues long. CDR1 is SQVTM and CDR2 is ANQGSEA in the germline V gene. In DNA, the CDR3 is TGCAGCGTTGAAGATCAAGGGGGCAGGATTCCGTATGGCTACACCTTC. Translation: CSVEDQGGRIPYGYTF.

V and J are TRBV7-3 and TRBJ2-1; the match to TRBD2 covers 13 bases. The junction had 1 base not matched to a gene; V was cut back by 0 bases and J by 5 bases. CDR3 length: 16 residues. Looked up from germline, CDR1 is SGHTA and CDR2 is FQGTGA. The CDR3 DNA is TGTGCCAGCAGCTTAACCGGACTAGCGGGGGACAATGAGCAGTTCTTC. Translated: CASSLTGLAGDNEQFF.

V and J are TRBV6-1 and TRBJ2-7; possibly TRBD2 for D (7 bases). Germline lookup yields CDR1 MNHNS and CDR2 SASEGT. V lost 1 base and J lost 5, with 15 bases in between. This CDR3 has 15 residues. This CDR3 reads CASSEEGGGIDEQYF. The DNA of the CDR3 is TGTGCCAGCAGTGAAGAAGGGGGGGGCATCGACGAGCAGTACTTC.

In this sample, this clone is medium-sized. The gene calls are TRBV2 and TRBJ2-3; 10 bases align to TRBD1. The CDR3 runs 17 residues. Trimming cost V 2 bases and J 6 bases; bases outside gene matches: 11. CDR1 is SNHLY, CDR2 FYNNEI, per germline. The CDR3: CASSERTGQGGEDTQYF. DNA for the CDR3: TGTGCCAGCAGTGAAAGGACCGGACAGGGGGGTGAGGATACGCAGTATTTT.

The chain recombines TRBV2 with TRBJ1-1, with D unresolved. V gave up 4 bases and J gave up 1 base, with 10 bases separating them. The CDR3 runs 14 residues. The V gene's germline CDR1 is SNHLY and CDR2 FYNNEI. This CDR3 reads CASSVVVANTEAFF. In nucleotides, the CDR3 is TGTGCCAGCAGTGTCGTGGTGGCGAACACTGAAGCTTTCTTT.

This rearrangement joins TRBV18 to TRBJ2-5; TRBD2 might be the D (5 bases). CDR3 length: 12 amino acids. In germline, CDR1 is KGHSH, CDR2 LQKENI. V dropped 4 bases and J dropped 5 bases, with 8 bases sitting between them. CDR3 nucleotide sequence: TGTGCCAGCTCACATTCGGGGGAGACCCAGTACTTC. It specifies CASSHSGETQYF.

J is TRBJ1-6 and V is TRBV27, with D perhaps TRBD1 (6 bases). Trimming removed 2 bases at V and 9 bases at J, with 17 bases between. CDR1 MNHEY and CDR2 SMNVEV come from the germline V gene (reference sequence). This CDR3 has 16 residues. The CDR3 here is CASSLTGGGGGSPLHF. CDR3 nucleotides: TGTGCCAGCAGTTTAACGGGCGGGGGAGGGGGTTCACCCCTCCACTTT.

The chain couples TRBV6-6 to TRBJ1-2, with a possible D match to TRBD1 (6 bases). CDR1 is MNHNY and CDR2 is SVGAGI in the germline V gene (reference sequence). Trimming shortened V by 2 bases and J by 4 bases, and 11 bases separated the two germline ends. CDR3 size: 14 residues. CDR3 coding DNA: TGTGCCAGCAGTTACCCCCAAGGGGGCTATGGCTACACCTTC. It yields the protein CASSYPQGGYGYTF.

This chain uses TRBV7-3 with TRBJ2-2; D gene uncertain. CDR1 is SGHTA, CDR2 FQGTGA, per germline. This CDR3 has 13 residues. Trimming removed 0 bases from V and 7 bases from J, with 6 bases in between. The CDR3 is CASSLTPGGELFF. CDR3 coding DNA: TGTGCCAGCAGCTTAACGCCAGGCGGGGAGCTGTTTTTT.

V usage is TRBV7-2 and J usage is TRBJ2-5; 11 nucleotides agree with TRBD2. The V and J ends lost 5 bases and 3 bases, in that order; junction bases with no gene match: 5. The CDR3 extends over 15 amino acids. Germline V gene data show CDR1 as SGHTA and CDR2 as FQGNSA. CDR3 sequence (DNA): TGTGCCAGCAGCCTATCGGGACTAGCGGAAGAGACCCAGTACTTC. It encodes CASSLSGLAEETQYF.

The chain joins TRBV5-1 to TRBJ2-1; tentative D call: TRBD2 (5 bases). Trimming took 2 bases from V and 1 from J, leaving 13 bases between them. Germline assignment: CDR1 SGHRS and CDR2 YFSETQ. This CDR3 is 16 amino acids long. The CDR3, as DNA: TGCGCCAGCAGCTTTCAGAGCGGCGGATCCTACAATGAGCAGTTCTTC. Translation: CASSFQSGGSYNEQFF.

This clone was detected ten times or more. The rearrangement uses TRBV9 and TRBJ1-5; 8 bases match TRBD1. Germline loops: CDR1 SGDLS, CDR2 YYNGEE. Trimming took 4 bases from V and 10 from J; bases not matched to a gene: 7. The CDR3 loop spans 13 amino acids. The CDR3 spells CASSPTGESPQHF. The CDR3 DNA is TGTGCCAGCAGCCCGACAGGGGAAAGTCCCCAGCATTTT.

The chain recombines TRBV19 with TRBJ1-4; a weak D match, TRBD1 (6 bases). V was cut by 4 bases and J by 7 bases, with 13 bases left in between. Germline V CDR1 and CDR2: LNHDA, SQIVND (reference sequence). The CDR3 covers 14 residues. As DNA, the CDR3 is TGTGCCAGTAGTACTACAGGGTCGGCTGAAAAACTGTTTTTT. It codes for CASSTTGSAEKLFF.

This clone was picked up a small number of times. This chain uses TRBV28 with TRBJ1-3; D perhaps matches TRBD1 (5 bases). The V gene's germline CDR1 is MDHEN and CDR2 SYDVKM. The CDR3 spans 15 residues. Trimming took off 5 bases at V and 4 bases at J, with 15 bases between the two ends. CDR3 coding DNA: TGTGCCAGCAGTCCCTGGGGGAGGTCCGGAAACACCATATATTTT. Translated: CASSPWGRSGNTIYF.